These T cell receptor beta chains were read from a single sample in a study of cytomegalovirus exposure and HLA in healthy donors. Repertoires were generated with immunoSEQ multiplex PCR, while TCRdb's copy carries only in-frame clones and drops some. The sample has 52,000 or so clones; 75% to 80% are singletons. Sequenced material: PBMCs. The source is a female donor in good health and CMV-seronegative. The CDR3 runs from the conserved cysteine through the conserved F or W. A D gene is named only where the DNA matches it firmly. For some rows the clone size is stated as once, few or many, or as a class when expanded; others skip it.

size: -; J: TRBJ2-3; D: TRBD2; V: TRBV28; DNA: TGTGCCAGCAGTTTGATAGGGTCTCGCGGGGGGGGGCGGGGAGATACGCAGTATTTT; CDR3: CASSLIGSRGGGRGDTQYF
size: -; J: TRBJ1-3; D: -; V: TRBV6-5; DNA: TGTGCCAGCAGTTCCCAAAACACCATATATTTT; CDR3: CASSSQNTIYF
size: -; J: TRBJ1-2; D: -; V: TRBV30; DNA: TGTGCCTGGACGCTTACGGGAAACTATGGCTACACCTTC; CDR3: CAWTLTGNYGYTF
size: -; J: TRBJ2-7; D: -; V: TRBV6-1; DNA: TGTGCCAGCTCATCGGCCTACGAGCAGTACTTC; CDR3: CASSSAYEQYF
size: -; J: TRBJ2-7; D: TRBD1; V: TRBV6-1; DNA: TGTGCCAGCAGACGGGACAGGGGCCTTCGCGAGCAGTACTTC; CDR3: CASRRDRGLREQYF
size: -; J: TRBJ1-1; D: -; V: TRBV2; DNA: TGTGCCAGCAGGGGAGAGTCACATGAAGCTTTCTTT; CDR3: CASRGESHEAFF
size: -; J: TRBJ2-5; D: -; V: TRBV4-1; DNA: TGCGCCAGCAGCCCGCGAGGAGAGACCCAGTACTTC; CDR3: CASSPRGETQYF
size: -; J: TRBJ1-2; D: TRBD1; V: TRBV5-1; DNA: TGCGCCAGCAGCGGCGGACAGGGAGGCTATGGCTACACCTTC; CDR3: CASSGGQGGYGYTF
size: -; J: TRBJ2-4; D: TRBD1; V: TRBV19; DNA: TGTGCCAGTACCCCCGTGAGTTCCAGGGGGCACATTCAGTACTTC; CDR3: CASTPVSSRGHIQYF
size: -; J: TRBJ2-7; D: TRBD2; V: TRBV11-2; DNA: TGTGCCAGCAGCGGGGGGGAGGGATACGAGCAGTACTTC; CDR3: CASSGGEGYEQYF
size: -; J: TRBJ2-7; D: TRBD2; V: TRBV4-2; DNA: TGTGCCAGCAGCGCCCGACTAGCCCGGACCTACGAGCAGTACTTC; CDR3: CASSARLARTYEQYF
size: -; J: TRBJ2-7; D: -; V: TRBV7-3; DNA: TGTGCCAGCAACGATAATAGGACAGTCTCCTACGAGCAGTACTTC; CDR3: CASNDNRTVSYEQYF
size: -; J: TRBJ2-3; D: TRBD1; V: TRBV14; DNA: TGTGCCAGCAGCCCGAGATCGGACAGGTCCGATACGCAGTATTTT; CDR3: CASSPRSDRSDTQYF
size: -; J: TRBJ1-4; D: TRBD1; V: TRBV7-6; DNA: TGTGCCAGCAGCTTAGCGGGGGGACAGGGTGAAAAACTGTTTTTT; CDR3: CASSLAGGQGEKLFF
size: few; J: TRBJ1-1; D: -; V: TRBV27; DNA: TGTGCCAGCACCACCCACGGGGTGTGGACTGAAGCTTTCTTT; CDR3: CASTTHGVWTEAFF
size: once; J: TRBJ2-3; D: -; V: TRBV5-6; DNA: TGTGCCAGCAAGATTGAGGTAGCAGATACGCAGTATTTT; CDR3: CASKIEVADTQYF
size: -; J: TRBJ1-1; D: -; V: TRBV19; DNA: TGTGCCAGTAGTATAGTTTGGGCGGGAAACACTGAAGCTTTCTTT; CDR3: CASSIVWAGNTEAFF
size: few; J: TRBJ2-3; D: TRBD1; V: TRBV5-1; DNA: TGCGCCAGCAGCTTGGATCGGTTTGGACAGGGTCTAGCAGATACGCAGTATTTT; CDR3: CASSLDRFGQGLADTQYF
size: once; J: TRBJ1-2; D: -; V: TRBV18; DNA: TGTGCCAGCTCCCAAGACAGGAGTGGCTACACCTTC; CDR3: CASSQDRSGYTF
size: -; J: TRBJ1-4; D: TRBD1; V: TRBV19; DNA: TGTGCCAGTAGTGACCGCGGGACAGGGGGCCGTACTAATGAAAAACTGTTTTTT; CDR3: CASSDRGTGGRTNEKLFF
size: few; J: TRBJ1-1; D: -; V: TRBV10-3; DNA: TGTGCCATCAGTGAGTCGAATGGCGGGGGAGAAGCTTTCTTT; CDR3: CAISESNGGGEAFF
size: -; J: TRBJ1-2; D: -; V: TRBV5-1; DNA: TGCGCCAGCAGCGTACAGGGAATCGGCTATGGCTACACCTTC; CDR3: CASSVQGIGYGYTF
size: -; J: TRBJ2-3; D: TRBD1; V: TRBV10-3; DNA: TGTGCCATCAGTGAGTCGACAGGGAGCACAGATACGCAGTATTTT; CDR3: CAISESTGSTDTQYF
size: -; J: TRBJ1-5; D: -; V: TRBV7-2; DNA: TGTGCCAGCAGACGAGGGGGGGTCGGAGGCAATCAGCCCCAGCATTTT; CDR3: CASRRGGVGGNQPQHF
size: -; J: TRBJ1-1; D: -; V: TRBV29-1; DNA: TGCAGCGCCCGATGGGCAACCATGAACACTGAAGCTTTCTTT; CDR3: CSARWATMNTEAFF
size: -; J: TRBJ1-4; D: -; V: TRBV7-2; DNA: TGTGCCAGCAGCCCTAACCTTAATGAAAAACTGTTTTTT; CDR3: CASSPNLNEKLFF
size: -; J: TRBJ2-7; D: TRBD2; V: TRBV6-6; DNA: TGTGCCAGCAGTTACTCGCGCGGGGGGTCCTACGAGCAGTACTTC; CDR3: CASSYSRGGSYEQYF
size: -; J: TRBJ2-5; D: -; V: TRBV2; DNA: TGTGCCAGCAGTGTTGAGGGACTCGGAGAGACCCAGTACTTC; CDR3: CASSVEGLGETQYF
size: -; J: TRBJ2-3; D: -; V: TRBV6-1; DNA: TGTGCCAGCAGTGGGCAAGACAGCCCCACAGATACGCAGTATTTT; CDR3: CASSGQDSPTDTQYF
size: medium-sized; J: TRBJ2-3; D: TRBD2; V: TRBV6-4; DNA: TGTGCCAGCAGTGACTCTGCGGGGGGGCGTGATACGCAGTATTTT; CDR3: CASSDSAGGRDTQYF
size: -; J: TRBJ2-3; D: TRBD2; V: TRBV10-1; DNA: TGCGCCAGCAGGGACGGCGGACTAGCGGGGACCACAGATACGCAGTATTTT; CDR3: CASRDGGLAGTTDTQYF
size: -; J: TRBJ1-2; D: -; V: TRBV30; DNA: TGTGCCTGGAGTGTACCCACAACGACAGTATTTTATGGCTACACCTTC; CDR3: CAWSVPTTTVFYGYTF
size: -; J: TRBJ1-1; D: -; V: TRBV27; DNA: TGTGCCAGCAGTTTATCGACAGACACTGAAGCTTTCTTT; CDR3: CASSLSTDTEAFF
size: -; J: TRBJ1-1; D: -; V: TRBV20-1; DNA: TGCAGTGCTAGAGATCTGGAGGGAGCTTTCTTT; CDR3: CSARDLEGAFF
size: -; J: TRBJ1-1; D: -; V: TRBV5-1; DNA: TGCGCCAGCAGCCCGCATCCCCGGGGAACGGGTACTGAAGCTTTCTTT; CDR3: CASSPHPRGTGTEAFF
size: -; J: TRBJ1-3; D: -; V: TRBV5-6; DNA: TGTGCCAGCAGCTCGCTGGGGGGAAGCTCTGGAAACACCATATATTTT; CDR3: CASSSLGGSSGNTIYF
size: -; J: TRBJ1-1; D: -; V: TRBV29-1; DNA: TGCAGCGTCCTAGACAGACGAGATGAAGCTTTCTTT; CDR3: CSVLDRRDEAFF
size: -; J: TRBJ1-5; D: -; V: TRBV4-3; DNA: TGCGCCAGCAGCCAAGGGGCGGTCCGGGGACCCCAGCATTTT; CDR3: CASSQGAVRGPQHF
size: -; J: TRBJ1-3; D: TRBD1; V: TRBV14; DNA: TGTGCCAGCTCACGCGTCTCCACCCAAACAGGGGGATTTGGAAACACCATATATTTT; CDR3: CASSRVSTQTGGFGNTIYF
size: few; J: TRBJ1-5; D: -; V: TRBV5-1; DNA: TGCGCCAGCAGCCTCGTCGGGGGGTCACTCCAGCCCCAGCATTTT; CDR3: CASSLVGGSLQPQHF
size: -; J: TRBJ2-7; D: TRBD1; V: TRBV7-9; DNA: TGTTCCAGCAGCTCAGAACCGACAGGGGTGGAGCAGTACTTC; CDR3: CSSSSEPTGVEQYF
size: few; J: TRBJ2-2; D: -; V: TRBV6-1; DNA: TGTGCCAGCAGTGAAGGGTTGGTAGCGGACCTCGGGGAGCTGTTTTTT; CDR3: CASSEGLVADLGELFF
size: -; J: TRBJ2-5; D: -; V: TRBV5-1; DNA: TGCGCCAGCAGCTTGGGCGGTATTGAGACCCAGTACTTC; CDR3: CASSLGGIETQYF
size: -; J: TRBJ1-1; D: TRBD1; V: TRBV5-1; DNA: TGCGCCAGCAGCCAAGGACAGGGGGGTGGTCGGACTGAAGCTTTCTTT; CDR3: CASSQGQGGGRTEAFF
size: -; J: TRBJ1-3; D: -; V: TRBV4-3; DNA: TGCGCCAGCAGCCCATATGGGCGCAGCTCTGGAAACACCATATATTTT; CDR3: CASSPYGRSSGNTIYF
size: -; J: TRBJ2-2; D: TRBD1; V: TRBV9; DNA: TGTGCCAGCAGGACAGGGGGGACCGGGGAGCTGTTTTTT; CDR3: CASRTGGTGELFF
size: few; J: TRBJ1-5; D: -; V: TRBV23-1; DNA: TGCGCCAGCAGTCATCGGACAGTCCATCTTCCCCATCAGCCCCAGCATTTT; CDR3: CASSHRTVHLPHQPQHF
size: once; J: TRBJ2-7; D: TRBD1; V: TRBV27; DNA: TGTGCCAGCAGCCATCCGGGACAGGGGCTATGGGAGCAGTACTTC; CDR3: CASSHPGQGLWEQYF
size: -; J: TRBJ1-1; D: TRBD1; V: TRBV10-3; DNA: TGTGCCATCGGACCGGGACAGGGAAACACTGAAGCTTTCTTT; CDR3: CAIGPGQGNTEAFF
size: -; J: TRBJ2-7; D: TRBD1; V: TRBV6-1; DNA: TGTGCCAGCAGTGGATCGACCGGGACAGTATACGAGCAGTACTTC; CDR3: CASSGSTGTVYEQYF
size: -; J: TRBJ2-7; D: -; V: TRBV5-1; DNA: TGCGCCAGCAGCTTCCCAGGCAACTCCTACGAGCAGTACTTT; CDR3: CASSFPGNSYEQYF
size: once; J: TRBJ2-5; D: TRBD2; V: TRBV5-8; DNA: TGTGCCAGCAGCTTGTGGCGGGAGGGGCAGTACTTC; CDR3: CASSLWREGQYF